A single sample is the source of the 7 T cell receptor beta chains below, sequenced in a study of T-cell reconstitution after alpha-beta-depleted transplantation in children. The TCRbeta library incorporated unique molecular identifiers. TCRdb called the PCR reads again in MiXCR, with one record for every CDR3 protein. The sample holds a few hundred thousand distinct CDR3 sequences, around 10% seen once. Sequences were derived from peripheral blood, sampled 180 days after TCRalphabeta/CD19-depleted stem cell transplant. These TCRs come from a male patient aged 2 to 9 who had a stem cell transplant for chronic granulomatous disease, so the T cells may come from the graft donor.

This clonotype was picked up a small number of times. The V and J genes are TRBV10-1 and TRBJ2-1; 7 positions match TRBD2. The V and J ends lost 7 bases and 5 bases, in that order; junction bases with no gene match: 20. The germline V gene encodes CDR1 WNHNN and CDR2 SYGVQD (reference sequence). The CDR3 consists of 18 residues. The CDR3, as DNA: TGCGCCAGCAAGGCCAAGGAACGAATACTAGCGAGGAACAATGAGCAGTTCTTC. Its translation: CASKAKERILARNNEQFF.

This clonotype has only a few counts. The chain joins TRBV11-2 to TRBJ2-7, with D perhaps matching TRBD1 or TRBD2 (5 bases each). With 4 bases removed from V and 0 bases from J, the gap between germline ends came to 16 bases. Germline loops: CDR1 SGHAT, CDR2 FQNNGV. The CDR3 runs 16 residues. CDR3 region: CASSSIRGESSYEQYF. DNA of the CDR3: TGTGCCAGCAGCTCGATCCGGGGCGAGAGCTCCTACGAGCAGTACTTC. The full variable domain, with the rest looked up from reference TRBV11-2 and TRBJ2-7, is EAGVAQSPRYKIIEKRQSVAFWCNPISGHATLYWYQQILGQGPKLLIQFQNNGVVDDSQLPKDRFSAERLKGVDSTLKIQPAKLEDSAVYLCASSSIRGESSYEQYFGPGTRLTVT.

About this clonotype itself: It may be a read error: a sequence one base away is much more abundant. The V call is TRBV5-1, the J call TRBJ2-2; TRBD1 matches at 11 bases. This CDR3 comprises 16 residues. Germline CDR1 and CDR2: SGHRS and YFSETQ. CDR3 DNA sequence: TGCGCCAGCAGCTCTCGCGGACAGGGGGCAACCGGGGAGCTGTGTTTT. Residues: CASSSRGQGATGELCF.

The rearrangement uses TRBV3-1 and TRBJ2-1, with D unresolved. Trimming removed 1 base from V and 4 bases from J, with 14 bases in between. The CDR3 consists of 16 residues. Germline CDR1 is LGHDT and CDR2 is YNNKEL (reference sequence). The CDR3, as DNA: TGTGCCAGCAGCCAAGGAGCTAGACTGAAATACAATGAGCAGTTCTTC. Its protein is CASSQGARLKYNEQFF.

Many counts were recorded for this clonotype. The chain combines TRBV6-5 with TRBJ2-7; 9 bases map to TRBD1. The CDR3 extends over 15 amino acids. Germline V CDR1 and CDR2: MNHEY, SVGAGI. The J segment lost 4 bases and the V segment lost 4 bases, leaving 8 bases of the junction unmatched. DNA for the CDR3: TGTGCCAGCAGTTTCGGGGGGACAGGGTCGTACGAGCAGTACTTC. Its protein is CASSFGGTGSYEQYF.

The chain uses TRBV5-1 and TRBJ2-1, with TRBD2 identical over 11 bases. CDR1 and CDR2 from the germline V gene are SGHRS and YFSETQ. The CDR3 loop spans 15 amino acids. J was trimmed by 7 bases and V by 0 bases; bases with no gene match: 3. The CDR3 sequence is CASSLATSGINEQFF. CDR3 DNA: TGCGCCAGCAGCTTGGCGACTAGCGGGATAAATGAGCAGTTCTTC. The complete variable domain, with remaining parts taken from reference TRBV5-1 and TRBJ2-1, reads KAGVTQTPRYLIKTRGQQVTLSCSPISGHRSVSWYQQTPGQGLQFLFEYFSETQRNKGNFPGRFSGRQFSNSRSEMNVSTLELGDSALYLCASSLATSGINEQFFGPGTRLTVL.

This clonotype was observed at least ten times. The rearrangement joins TRBV20-1 to TRBJ2-3; TRBD2 matches 7 bases. Unmatched junction bases numbered 16, after V lost 7 bases and J lost 0 bases. This CDR3 region has 17 residues. Per germline, CDR1 DFQATT and CDR2 SNEGSKA (reference sequence). The CDR3 reads CSVSTARWEGSTDTQYF. The CDR3 nucleotides are TGCAGTGTTAGCACCGCGAGATGGGAGGGGAGCACAGATACGCAGTATTTT.